A selection of T cell receptor beta chains follows, all from one sample in a study of T-cell memory formation after mild COVID-19. TCRdb recomputed calls from the 5' RACE reads with MiXCR, one row per CDR3 protein. The table records fewer than 350,000 distinct CDR3 sequences, 14% of them present only once. The sample taken for sequencing was PBMCs or a T cell subset sorted from them (not recorded which). These receptors all stem from a man between 18 and 29 years old who had mild COVID-19 (a few samples of this study predate the infection). Cell type and time point are not known. The CDR3 runs from the conserved cysteine through the conserved F or W. The D gene is left open where the match is weak. Only some rows state a clone size, as once, few, many or a class for expanded clones.

CDR3nt | CDR3aa | j_gene | d_gene | v_gene | abundance
TGTGCCAGCAGCGACTCTGCAACTAATGAAAAACTGTTTTTT | CASSDSATNEKLFF | TRBJ1-4 | . | TRBV9 | few
TGCGCCAGCAGCTTGTGGGCAGGGTCCAATGAGCAGTTCTTC | CASSLWAGSNEQFF | TRBJ2-1 | . | TRBV5-1 | .
TGTGCCAGCAGTCCTATAGCGGGGCGCGCAGATACGCAGTATTTT | CASSPIAGRADTQYF | TRBJ2-3 | TRBD2 | TRBV6-2/TRBV6-3 | .
TGCGCCAGCAGCCCCGGGCAGGGGGTGAGCAATCAGCCCCAGCATTTT | CASSPGQGVSNQPQHF | TRBJ1-5 | TRBD1 | TRBV4-3 | few
TGTGCCAGTAGCCCTCCCCGACTAGCGTCAGGGGCCGGGGAGCTGTTTTTT | CASSPPRLASGAGELFF | TRBJ2-2 | TRBD2 | TRBV19 | .
TGTGCCACCAGCAGAGTACACCTGGCAGCCCAAGAGACCCAGTACTTC | CATSRVHLAAQETQYF | TRBJ2-5 | . | TRBV15 | .
TGTGCCAGCAGCACCAGGGGACTTTCACCCCTCCACTTT | CASSTRGLSPLHF | TRBJ1-6 | . | TRBV7-8 | .
TGTGCCAGCAGAACAGGGGCAGGAAGCAATCAGCCCCAGCATTTT | CASRTGAGSNQPQHF | TRBJ1-5 | TRBD1 | TRBV6-5 | .
TGTGCCAGCACTCGGGAAGATCAGCCCCAGCATTTT | CASTREDQPQHF | TRBJ1-5 | . | TRBV12-3/TRBV12-4 | many
TGCGCCAGCAGCTCTTCTGGAAGGGCGAACACCGGGGAGCTGTTTTTT | CASSSSGRANTGELFF | TRBJ2-2 | . | TRBV5-1 | .
TGTGCCAGCAGCCCCGGGACTGAAGCCTACGAGCAGTACTTC | CASSPGTEAYEQYF | TRBJ2-7 | . | TRBV5-5 | few
TGTGCCAGCAGCTTTGGGACGGCTAACTATGGCTACACCTTC | CASSFGTANYGYTF | TRBJ1-2 | . | TRBV11-2 | few
TGTGCCAGCAGGTCTTATAGGGGGCAGAAGAACTATGGCTACACCTTC | CASRSYRGQKNYGYTF | TRBJ1-2 | TRBD1 | TRBV7-9 | .
TGCGCCAGCAGCTCCATGACAGGGCAGGACAATGAGCAGTTCTTC | CASSSMTGQDNEQFF | TRBJ2-1 | TRBD1 | TRBV5-1 | few
TGTGCCAGCAGCTTAGCGTATAGGGATGAAAAACTGTTTTTT | CASSLAYRDEKLFF | TRBJ1-4 | . | TRBV7-8 | .
TGTGCCAGCAGTGGGACAGCGCTCTACGAGCAGTACTTC | CASSGTALYEQYF | TRBJ2-7 | TRBD1 | TRBV12-3/TRBV12-4 | .
TGTGCCAGCAGCTCGACAGGGGATGGCTACACCTTC | CASSSTGDGYTF | TRBJ1-2 | TRBD1 | TRBV7-9 | few
TGCAGCGTGGGCCAAAGTGGGCTGGGAGAGACCCAGTACTTC | CSVGQSGLGETQYF | TRBJ2-5 | . | TRBV29-1 | many
TGTGCCATCAGTCCCCGAGAGGCAGATACGCAGTATTTT | CAISPREADTQYF | TRBJ2-3 | . | TRBV10-3 | .
TGCGCCAGCAGCCAAGATCCCCAGGGACGGTACGAGCAGTACTTC | CASSQDPQGRYEQYF | TRBJ2-7 | . | TRBV4-3 | few
TGTGCCAGCAGTTACTCCGCTGACAGGGTAGGTCAGCCCCAGCATTTT | CASSYSADRVGQPQHF | TRBJ1-5 | TRBD1 | TRBV6-5 | few
TGTGCCAGCAGCTTGAATACAGGGGCCAATGAGCAGTTCTTC | CASSLNTGANEQFF | TRBJ2-1 | TRBD1 | TRBV7-2 | few
TGTGCCAGCAGCTTAGACGGGGGGCGTAGAAATGAAAAACTGTTTTTT | CASSLDGGRRNEKLFF | TRBJ1-4 | . | TRBV7-2 | .
TGCGCCAGCCGGGGGGGGGGTCACGGCTACACCTTC | CASRGGGHGYTF | TRBJ1-2 | . | TRBV4-1 | .
TGTGCCAGCAGCCCCCTACCCCCTAGCGGGGGCCGAGGAGGGACCGCCGGGGAGCTGTTTTTT | CASSPLPPSGGRGGTAGELFF | TRBJ2-2 | TRBD2 | TRBV7-3 | few
TGTGCCAGCAGTGAGGGGACTAGCGGGGTGTACCAAGAGACCCAGTACTTC | CASSEGTSGVYQETQYF | TRBJ2-5 | TRBD2 | TRBV6-1 | few
TGCAGCGTTCGAAACCTTGGACAGGGCAGCACAGATACGCAGTATTTT | CSVRNLGQGSTDTQYF | TRBJ2-3 | TRBD1 | TRBV29-1 | few
TGTGCCAGCAGCTTAGAGCCCCCCGGGGCGGACAGCAATCAGCCCCAGCATTTT | CASSLEPPGADSNQPQHF | TRBJ1-5 | . | TRBV7-2 | .
TGTGCCAGCAGCTTAAGGCACGGGGTTAACTATGGCTACACCTTC | CASSLRHGVNYGYTF | TRBJ1-2 | . | TRBV7-2 | .
TGTGCCAGCAGCTTGAGCGTGGAGCAGTTCTTC | CASSLSVEQFF | TRBJ2-1 | . | TRBV5-5 | .
TGTGCCAGCAGTTACATTACGGGCACTGAAGCTTTCTTT | CASSYITGTEAFF | TRBJ1-1 | . | TRBV6-5 | many
TGTGCCAGCAGCGTTATGGACAGGGAATTAGACGAGCAGTACTTC | CASSVMDRELDEQYF | TRBJ2-7 | TRBD1 | TRBV7-9 | .
TGTGCCAGCAGCAGATACAGGGATCACACTGAAGCTTTCTTT | CASSRYRDHTEAFF | TRBJ1-1 | . | TRBV7-9 | few
TGTGCCAGCAGTTATTGGGGTGCCGGGGAGCTGTTTTTT | CASSYWGAGELFF | TRBJ2-2 | . | TRBV6-2/TRBV6-3 | few